The T cell receptor (beta chain) under discussion was sequenced for a study of shared clonotypes between healthy human individuals. Study summary: Each donor contributed plates that comprised three CD4 naive, three CD4 memory, two CD8 naive and one CD8 memory. General study results and limits: Naive CD4 clonotypes overlapped across a few donors at around 4.8%. Represented diversity (both genetic and exposure-history) was limited by the small number of donors.

Terminally differentiated effector memory CD45RA+ cells were excluded by CCR7 positive selection of CD45RO-negative cells. A word on this clone: Its antigen remains unknown.

Replicate PCRs for sorted subsets used 200 ng DNA; this equaled tens of thousands of T cell genomes. Using immunoSEQ multiplex PCR, the repertoire was profiled, and TCRdb retains in-frame clones only, with some absent. This sample has over 2,000,000 clones, with around 95% found just once. This CDR3 contains 17 residues. Germline V gives CDR1 SEHNR, CDR2 FQNEAQ (reference sequence). The V end was cut by 4 bases, the J end by 0 bases, with 18 bases between. The sequenced sample consisted of naive CD8+ T cells from PBMCs. The source is a man younger than 35 in good health. Some clones in this sample may be carry-over from other donors' samples. The J gene is TRBJ1-1, the V gene TRBV7-9; tentatively, D is TRBD1 (5 bases). The CDR3 region has the DNA TGTGCCAGCAGCTACTACTACAGGCCTATCATGAACACTGAAGCTTTCTTT. This sequence encodes CASSYYYRPIMNTEAFF. Based on the CDR3 plus reference TRBV7-9 and TRBJ1-1, the full variable domain is DTGVSQNPRHKITKRGQNVTFRCDPISEHNRLYWYRQTLGQGPEFLTYFQNEAQLEKSRLLSDRFSAERPKGSFSTLEIQRTEQGDSAMYLCASSYYYRPIMNTEAFFGQGTRLTVV.